These 2 T cell receptor beta chains were sequenced from one sample in a study of blood T cell repertoires in COVID-19. Clones were sequenced by immunoSEQ multiplex PCR, and TCRdb holds only the in-frame ones, with some missing. The profile shows around 220,000 clones, about 84% of them singletons. Sequenced sample: PBMCs or T cells enriched from blood (not recorded which). The receptors here all came from a woman aged 40 to 50 with acute COVID-19.

This clone was seen a single time. The chain links TRBV28 to TRBJ2-7; TRBD1 matches at 8 bases. Germline CDR1 reads MDHEN; CDR2 reads SYDVKM. The CDR3 length is 14 residues. J gave up 4 bases and V 5 bases, and 7 bases lay outside the gene matches. DNA for the CDR3: TGTGCCAGCAGTCGGACAGGGAAGCAATACGAGCAGTACTTC. It translates to CASSRTGKQYEQYF.

The V and J genes are TRBV28 and TRBJ1-5; TRBD1 aligns across 9 bases. With V trimmed by 6 bases and J by 6 bases, 9 bases remained unmatched. The CDR3 is 15 amino acids. CDR1 and CDR2 from the germline V gene are MDHEN and SYDVKM. The CDR3 nucleotides read TGTGCCAGCAGGTCACAGGGGGCACTTGGTCAGCCCCAGCATTTT. Translated: CASRSQGALGQPQHF.